This record covers a single T cell receptor (beta chain). What it binds is unknown. The source of the sample is a study of T-cell reconstitution after alpha-beta-depleted transplantation in children. Study-wide points: Roughly two months post-transplant, alpha-beta T cells reportedly originated from several hundred graft clones that had expanded. T-cell counts and diversity at one year following transplant were attributed mainly to newly produced T cells. The study traced high day-60 TCRbeta diversity in some patients to surviving recipient T cells and thymic progenitors.

This CDR3 comprises 13 residues. The germline gives CDR1 MNHEY, CDR2 SMNVEV (reference sequence). The V and J ends lost 7 bases and 6 bases, in that order; junction bases with no gene match: 9. The library targeted TCRbeta and was prepared with unique molecular identifiers. TCRdb independently ran MiXCR on the PCR reads; one entry per CDR3 protein. The sample has around 190,000 distinct CDR3 sequences, 6.6% seen once. Here the sequenced sample was PBMCs, taken before TCRalphabeta/CD19-depleted stem cell transplant. This receptor was taken from a boy aged 2 to 9 with acute lymphoblastic leukemia, due to receive a stem cell transplant. The rearrangement links TRBV27 to TRBJ2-7; 7 nucleotides line up with TRBD2. The CDR3 spells CASKPSGGGEQYF. The CDR3 DNA sequence: TGTGCCAGCAAACCATCGGGGGGAGGCGAGCAGTACTTC.